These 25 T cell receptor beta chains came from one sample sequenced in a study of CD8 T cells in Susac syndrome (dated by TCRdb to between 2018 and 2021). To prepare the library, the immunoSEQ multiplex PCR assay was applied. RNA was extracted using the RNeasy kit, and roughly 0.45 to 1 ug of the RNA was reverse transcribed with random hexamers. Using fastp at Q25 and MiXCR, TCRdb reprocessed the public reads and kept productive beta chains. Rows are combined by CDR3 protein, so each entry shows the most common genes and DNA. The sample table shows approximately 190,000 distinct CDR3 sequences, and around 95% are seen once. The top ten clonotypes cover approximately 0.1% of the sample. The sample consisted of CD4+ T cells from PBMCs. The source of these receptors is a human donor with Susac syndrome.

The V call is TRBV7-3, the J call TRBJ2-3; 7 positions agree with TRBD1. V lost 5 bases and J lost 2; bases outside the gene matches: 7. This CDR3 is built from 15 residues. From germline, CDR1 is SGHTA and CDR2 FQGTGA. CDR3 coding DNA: TGTGCCAGCAGCACCACAGGGGCTTCCACAGATACGCAGTATTTT. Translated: CASSTTGASTDTQYF.

The CDR3 here is CASSLALGGHGYGYTF. The CDR3 DNA reads as TGTGCCAGCAGCTTAGCGCTCGGGGGGCACGGCTATGGCTACACCTTC. The chain links TRBV7-9 to TRBJ1-2, with TRBD1 as a possible D gene (6 bases). V lost 0 bases and J lost 4, with 15 bases in between. Germline assignment: CDR1 SEHNR and CDR2 FQNEAQ (reference sequence). This CDR3 has 16 amino acids.

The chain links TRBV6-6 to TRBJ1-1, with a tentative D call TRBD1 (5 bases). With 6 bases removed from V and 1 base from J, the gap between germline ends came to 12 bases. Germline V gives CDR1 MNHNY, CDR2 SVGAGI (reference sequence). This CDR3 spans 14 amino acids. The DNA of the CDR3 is TGTGCCAGCAGATCGGGGACCTCGAACACTGAAGCTTTCTTT. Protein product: CASRSGTSNTEAFF.

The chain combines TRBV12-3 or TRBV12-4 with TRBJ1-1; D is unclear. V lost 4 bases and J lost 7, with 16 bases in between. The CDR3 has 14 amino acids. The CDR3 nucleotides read TGTGCCAGCAGTTCCCCGGGCAGTTCGGATGAAGCTTTCTTT. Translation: CASSSPGSSDEAFF.

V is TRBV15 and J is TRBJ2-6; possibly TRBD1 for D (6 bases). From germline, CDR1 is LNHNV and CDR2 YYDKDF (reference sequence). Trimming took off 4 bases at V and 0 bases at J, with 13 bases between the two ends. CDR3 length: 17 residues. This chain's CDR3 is CATSTRQVSSGANVLTF. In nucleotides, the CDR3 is TGTGCCACCAGCACCAGACAGGTTAGCTCTGGGGCCAACGTCCTGACTTTC. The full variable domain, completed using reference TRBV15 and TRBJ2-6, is DAMVIQNPRYQVTQFGKPVTLSCSQTLNHNVMYWYQQKSSQAPKLLFHYYDKDFNNEADTPDNFQSRRPNTSFCFLDIRSPGLGDTAMYLCATSTRQVSSGANVLTFGAGSRLTVL.

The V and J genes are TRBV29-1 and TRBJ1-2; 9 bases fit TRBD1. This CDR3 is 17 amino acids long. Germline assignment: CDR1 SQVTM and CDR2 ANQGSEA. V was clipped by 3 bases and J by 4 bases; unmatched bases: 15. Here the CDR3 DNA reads TGCAGCGTTGAGCCGGGACAGGGAGCTGGTTTAGGCTATGGCTACACCTTC. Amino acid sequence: CSVEPGQGAGLGYGYTF.

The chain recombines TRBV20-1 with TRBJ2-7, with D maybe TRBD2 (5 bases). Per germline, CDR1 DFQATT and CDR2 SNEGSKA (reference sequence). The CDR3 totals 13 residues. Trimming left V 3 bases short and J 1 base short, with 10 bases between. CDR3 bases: TGCAGTGCTAGTCGACCGGGATCCTACGAGCAGTACTTC. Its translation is CSASRPGSYEQYF.

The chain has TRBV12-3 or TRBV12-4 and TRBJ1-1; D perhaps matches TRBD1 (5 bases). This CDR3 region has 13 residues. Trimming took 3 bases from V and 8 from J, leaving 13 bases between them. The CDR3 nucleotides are TGTGCCAGCAGTTTCTTGATGTGGGGCGAAGCTTTCTTT. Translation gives CASSFLMWGEAFF.

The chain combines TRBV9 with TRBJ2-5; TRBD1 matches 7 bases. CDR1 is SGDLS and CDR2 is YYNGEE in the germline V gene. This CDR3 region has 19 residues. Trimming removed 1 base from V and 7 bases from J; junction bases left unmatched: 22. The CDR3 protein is CASSVSHGRTGPGFGTQYF. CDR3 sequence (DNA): TGTGCCAGCAGCGTATCTCACGGACGGACAGGACCTGGATTCGGGACCCAGTACTTC.

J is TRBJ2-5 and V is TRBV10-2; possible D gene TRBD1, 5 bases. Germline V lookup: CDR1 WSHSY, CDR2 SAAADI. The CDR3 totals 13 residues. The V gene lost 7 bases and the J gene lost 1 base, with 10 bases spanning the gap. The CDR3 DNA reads TGCGCCAGCATGGGCAGGGCCCAAGAGACCCAGTACTTC. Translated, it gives CASMGRAQETQYF.

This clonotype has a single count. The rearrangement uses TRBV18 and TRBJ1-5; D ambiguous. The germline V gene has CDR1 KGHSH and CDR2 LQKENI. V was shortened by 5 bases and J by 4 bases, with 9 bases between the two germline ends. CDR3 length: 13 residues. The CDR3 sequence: CASSGPNNQPQHF. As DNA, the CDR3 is TGTGCCAGCTCAGGCCCCAATAATCAGCCCCAGCATTTT.

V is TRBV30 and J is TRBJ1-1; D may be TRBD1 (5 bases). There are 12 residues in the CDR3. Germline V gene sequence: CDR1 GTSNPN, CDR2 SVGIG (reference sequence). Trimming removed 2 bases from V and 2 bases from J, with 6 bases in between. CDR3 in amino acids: CAWSQGNTEAFF. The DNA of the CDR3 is TGTGCCTGGAGTCAGGGTAACACTGAAGCTTTCTTT.

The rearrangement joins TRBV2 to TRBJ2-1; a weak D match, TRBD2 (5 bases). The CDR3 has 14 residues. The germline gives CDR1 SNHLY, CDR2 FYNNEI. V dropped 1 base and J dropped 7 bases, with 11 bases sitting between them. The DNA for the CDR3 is TGTGCCAGCAGTGAAGGCAGCGAGGGAAATGAGCAGTTCTTC. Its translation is CASSEGSEGNEQFF.

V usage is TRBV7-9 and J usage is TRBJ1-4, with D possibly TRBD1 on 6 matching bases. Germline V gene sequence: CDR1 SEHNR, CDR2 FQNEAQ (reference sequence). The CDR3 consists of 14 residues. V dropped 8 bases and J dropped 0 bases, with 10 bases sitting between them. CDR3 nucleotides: TGTGCCAGCGCGACAGGCGCAACTAATGAAAAACTGTTTTTT. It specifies CASATGATNEKLFF.

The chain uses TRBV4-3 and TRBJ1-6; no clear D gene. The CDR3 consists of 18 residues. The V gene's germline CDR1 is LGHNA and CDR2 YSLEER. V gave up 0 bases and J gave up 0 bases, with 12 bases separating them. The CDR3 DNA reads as TGCGCCAGCAGCCAAGATTGGGAGGGTAGCTCCTATAATTCACCCCTCCACTTT. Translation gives CASSQDWEGSSYNSPLHF.

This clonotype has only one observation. CDR3 amino acids: CASPMLGANVLTF. CDR3 coding DNA: TGTGCCAGCCCAATGTTGGGGGCCAACGTCCTGACTTTC. The gene calls are TRBV12-3 or TRBV12-4 and TRBJ2-6; D ambiguous. The CDR3 totals 13 residues. Trimming took 8 bases from V and 4 from J, leaving 9 bases between them.

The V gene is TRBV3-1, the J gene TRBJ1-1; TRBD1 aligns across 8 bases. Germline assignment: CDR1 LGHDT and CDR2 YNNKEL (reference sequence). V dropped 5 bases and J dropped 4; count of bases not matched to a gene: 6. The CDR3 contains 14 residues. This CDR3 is CASSSHRGGTEAFF. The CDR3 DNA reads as TGTGCCAGCAGCTCGCACAGGGGGGGCACTGAAGCTTTCTTT.

DNA for the CDR3: TGTGCCTGGAGTGTGCAGAGCGGGGGGCCCCAGCATTTT. Its protein product is CAWSVQSGGPQHF. The chain has TRBV30 and TRBJ1-5, with D perhaps TRBD1 (5 bases). Looked up from germline, CDR1 is GTSNPN and CDR2 is SVGIG (reference sequence). The CDR3 covers 13 residues. Trimming removed 0 bases from V and 9 bases from J, with 12 bases in between.

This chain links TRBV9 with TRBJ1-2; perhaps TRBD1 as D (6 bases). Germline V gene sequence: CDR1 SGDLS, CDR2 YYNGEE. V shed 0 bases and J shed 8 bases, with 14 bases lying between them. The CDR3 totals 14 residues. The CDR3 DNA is TGTGCCAGCAGCGTAGATACAGGGTCAGGCGGCTACACCTTC. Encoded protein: CASSVDTGSGGYTF.

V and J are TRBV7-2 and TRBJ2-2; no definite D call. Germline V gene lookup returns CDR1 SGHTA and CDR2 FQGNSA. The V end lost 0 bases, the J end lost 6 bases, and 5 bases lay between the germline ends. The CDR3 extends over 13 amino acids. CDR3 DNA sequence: TGTGCCAGCAGCTTAGCGGTAGCCGGGGAGCTGTTTTTT. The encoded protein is CASSLAVAGELFF.

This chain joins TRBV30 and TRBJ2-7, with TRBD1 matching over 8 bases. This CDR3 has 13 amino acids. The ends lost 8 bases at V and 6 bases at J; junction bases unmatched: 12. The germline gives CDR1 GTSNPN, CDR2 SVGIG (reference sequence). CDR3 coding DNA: TGTGCCGCGGGACAGGAGCTAAAGGGCGAGCAGTACTTC. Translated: CAAGQELKGEQYF.

CDR3 sequence: CASSIETQYF. Written as DNA, the CDR3 is TGTGCCAGCTCAATTGAGACCCAGTACTTC. This chain connects TRBV18 to TRBJ2-5; D not certain. Trimming pared 5 bases from V and 5 bases from J, leaving 3 bases between. From germline, CDR1 is KGHSH and CDR2 LQKENI. The CDR3 extends over 10 amino acids.

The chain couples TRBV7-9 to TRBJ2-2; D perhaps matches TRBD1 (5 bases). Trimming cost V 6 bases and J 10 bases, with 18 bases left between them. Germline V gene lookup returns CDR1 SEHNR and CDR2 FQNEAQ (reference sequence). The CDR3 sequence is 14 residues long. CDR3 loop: CASSSPPGSAELFF. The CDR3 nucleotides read TGTGCCAGCAGTTCCCCCCCAGGGTCGGCGGAGCTGTTTTTT. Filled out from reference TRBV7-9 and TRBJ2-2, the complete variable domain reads DTGVSQNPRHKITKRGQNVTFRCDPISEHNRLYWYRQTLGQGPEFLTYFQNEAQLEKSRLLSDRFSAERPKGSFSTLEIQRTEQGDSAMYLCASSSPPGSAELFFGEGSRLTVL.

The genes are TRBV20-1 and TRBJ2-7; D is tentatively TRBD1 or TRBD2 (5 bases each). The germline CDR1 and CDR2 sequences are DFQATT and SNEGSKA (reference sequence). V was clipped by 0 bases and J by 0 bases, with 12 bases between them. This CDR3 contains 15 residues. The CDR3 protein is CSARDPGQSSYEQYF. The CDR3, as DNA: TGCAGTGCTAGAGATCCGGGGCAGAGCTCCTACGAGCAGTACTTC.

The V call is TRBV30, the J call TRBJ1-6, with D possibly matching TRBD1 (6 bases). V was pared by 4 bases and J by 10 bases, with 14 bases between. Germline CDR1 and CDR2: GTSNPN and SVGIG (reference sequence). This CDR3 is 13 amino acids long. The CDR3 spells CAWTGTWNSPLHF. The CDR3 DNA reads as TGTGCCTGGACCGGGACATGGAACTCACCCCTCCACTTT.